This T cell receptor beta chain originates from a study of post-analysis software for immune sequencing data. General study points: Multiple sclerosis patients showed significantly lower normalized Chao1 diversity than controls did. A handful of TRBV segments were more frequent in patients than controls; TRBV5-6, TRBV5-1 and TRBV20-1 belonged to this group.

The CDR3 totals 15 residues. Per germline, CDR1 SGHRS and CDR2 YFSETQ. With 2 bases removed from V and 0 bases from J, the gap between germline ends came to 9 bases. TCR beta cDNA libraries had unique molecular identifiers. MiXCR, applied by TCRdb to the PCR reads, yields one record per CDR3 protein. Of about 400,000 distinct CDR3 sequences listed, roughly 38% are singletons. Points on this clonotype: What it binds is not known.

The chain uses TRBV5-1 and TRBJ1-5, with D hard to call. The material sequenced was blood. The receptor was isolated from a girl aged 10-17 years with multiple sclerosis. The DNA for the CDR3 is TGCGCCAGCAGCTTTGAGGGTTCTAGCAATCAGCCCCAGCATTTT. Translation gives CASSFEGSSNQPQHF.